This T cell receptor beta chain originates from a study of early T cells in non-severe SARS-CoV-2 infection. The overall study: Unpaired chains resulted from sequencing bulk RNA of unsorted whole blood. Findings and limits, study-wide: VDJdb matching skewed toward anti-spike CD8 responses, missing private and CD4 specificities.

V was clipped by 0 bases and J by 5 bases; unmatched bases: 4. The CDR3 spans 14 residues. Germline-derived CDR1 and CDR2 are SGDLS and YYNGEE. Unique molecular identifiers were attached to individual cDNA molecules. TCRdb re-analysed the 5' RACE reads in MiXCR, keeping a single row per CDR3 protein. Altogether 43,000 or so distinct CDR3 sequences are present, less than 8.5% being singletons, with the ten largest covering around 7.9%. The sample holds a few counts of this clonotype. Its antigen is still unknown. This clonotype originated in an adult who was a healthcare worker with PCR-confirmed SARS-CoV-2 infection or an uninfected control (not recorded which). Sequenced material: whole blood. The rearrangement uses TRBV9 and TRBJ2-5; TRBD2 agrees at 7 bases. In DNA, the CDR3 is TGTGCCAGCAGCGTAGCTACTAGCGCGGAGACCCAGTACTTC. Translated, it gives CASSVATSAETQYF.